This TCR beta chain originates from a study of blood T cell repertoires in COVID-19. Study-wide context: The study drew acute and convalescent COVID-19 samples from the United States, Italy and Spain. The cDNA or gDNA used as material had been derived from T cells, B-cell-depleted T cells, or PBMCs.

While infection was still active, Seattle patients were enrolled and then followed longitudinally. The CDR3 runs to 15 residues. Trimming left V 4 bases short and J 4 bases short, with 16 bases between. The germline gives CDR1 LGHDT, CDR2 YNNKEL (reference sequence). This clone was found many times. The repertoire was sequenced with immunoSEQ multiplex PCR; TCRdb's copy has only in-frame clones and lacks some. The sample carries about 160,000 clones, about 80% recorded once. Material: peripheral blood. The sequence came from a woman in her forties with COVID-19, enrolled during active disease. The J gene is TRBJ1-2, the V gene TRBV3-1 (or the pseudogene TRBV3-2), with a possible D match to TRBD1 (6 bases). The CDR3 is CASSLTTGHLYGYTF. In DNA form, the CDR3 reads TGTGCCAGCAGCCTCACTACGGGACATCTCTATGGCTACACCTTC.